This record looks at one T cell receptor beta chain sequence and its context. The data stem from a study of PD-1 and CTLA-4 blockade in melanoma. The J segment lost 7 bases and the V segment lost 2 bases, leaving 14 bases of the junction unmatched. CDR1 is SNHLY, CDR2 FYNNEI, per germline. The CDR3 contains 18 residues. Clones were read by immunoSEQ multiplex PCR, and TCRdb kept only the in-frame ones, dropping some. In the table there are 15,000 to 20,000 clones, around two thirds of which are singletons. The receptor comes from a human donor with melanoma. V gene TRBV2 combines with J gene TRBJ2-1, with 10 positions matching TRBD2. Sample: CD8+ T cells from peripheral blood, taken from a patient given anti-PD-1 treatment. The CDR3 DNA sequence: TGTGCCAGCAGTGAATATAGGCTAGCGGGAGTAGGTTCGAATGAGCAGTTCTTC. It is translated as CASSEYRLAGVGSNEQFF.